One T cell receptor beta chain is described in this entry. Its antigen is as yet unknown. Profiled with immunoSEQ multiplex PCR; TCRdb holds only in-frame clones, not every one. The repertoire holds around 200,000 clones, with about 86% as singletons. This entry belongs to a study of cytomegalovirus exposure and HLA in healthy donors. Germline values: CDR1 KGHSH, CDR2 LQKENI. V trimming: 5 bases; J trimming: 8 bases; junction bases outside the gene matches: 4. This CDR3 is 13 amino acids long. General study points: Researchers counted roughly 150 TCR beta chains as cytomegalovirus-associated.

The chain couples TRBV18 to TRBJ2-1; the match to TRBD1 covers 9 bases. The receptor comes from a woman under 30 in good health and CMV-seropositive. Input material: PBMCs. The CDR3, as DNA: TGTGCCAGCTCAACGGACAGGGGCTATGAGCAGTTCTTC. Encoded protein: CASSTDRGYEQFF.